A single sample is the source of the 32 T cell receptor beta chains below, sequenced in a study of blood T cell repertoires in COVID-19. Sequencing was performed with immunoSEQ multiplex PCR; in TCRdb, only in-frame clones are kept and a portion is missing. The sample contains approximately 150,000 clones, about 80% of which appear only once. Sequencing used peripheral blood. All receptors derive from an elderly woman with acute or convalescent COVID-19.

The J gene is TRBJ1-2, the V gene TRBV3-1 (or the pseudogene TRBV3-2), with TRBD1 identical over 8 bases. CDR3 length equals 13 residues. The germline V gene has CDR1 LGHDT and CDR2 YNNKEL (reference sequence). The V gene end was trimmed by 4 bases and the J gene end by 4 bases; junction bases not matched to a gene: 2. CDR3 in amino acids: CASSPTGVYGYTF. Written as DNA, the CDR3 is TGTGCCAGCAGCCCGACAGGGGTCTATGGCTACACCTTC.

This chain links TRBV3-1 (or the pseudogene TRBV3-2) with TRBJ1-3, with 7 bases identical to TRBD1. This CDR3 is 19 amino acids long. V lost 0 bases, J lost 0 bases, and 11 bases stayed unmatched. From germline, CDR1 is LGHDT and CDR2 YNNKEL (reference sequence). Here the CDR3 reads CASSQDVQDRFFSGNTIYF. Written as DNA, the CDR3 is TGTGCCAGCAGCCAAGATGTACAGGACAGGTTTTTCTCTGGAAACACCATATATTTT.

The rearrangement uses TRBV7-3 and TRBJ1-1; D perhaps matches TRBD1 (5 bases). The CDR3 contains 13 residues. CDR1 SGHTA and CDR2 FQGTGA come from the germline V gene. Between the trimmed V and J ends, which lost 4 bases and 9 bases, there was a span of 15 bases. CDR3 bases: TGTGCCAGCAGCTCAGATCGGCAGGGCCAAGCTTTCTTT. Protein: CASSSDRQGQAFF.

The chain is built from TRBV9 and TRBJ2-5, with 10 bases lining up with TRBD2. Trimming at V came to 0 bases and at J to 5 bases, leaving 7 bases not matched to a gene. This CDR3 is built from 16 residues. Germline values: CDR1 SGDLS, CDR2 YYNGEE. CDR3 sequence: CASSVDSGGFGETQYF. In nucleotides, the CDR3 is TGTGCCAGCAGCGTAGATAGCGGGGGGTTTGGGGAGACCCAGTACTTC.

By sample share, this clone is medium-sized. V is TRBV5-4 and J is TRBJ1-1; D may be TRBD1 (5 bases). Trimming shortened V by 5 bases and J by 4 bases, and 15 bases separated the two germline ends. The CDR3 runs to 14 residues. The germline gives CDR1 SGHNT, CDR2 YYREEE (reference sequence). CDR3 coding DNA: TGTGCCAGCAGGGAAAGGGGCAGCCCCACTGAAGCTTTCTTT. Its protein product is CASRERGSPTEAFF.

The table lists this clone with a few counts. The rearrangement uses TRBV11-2 and TRBJ2-1; D is unclear. V lost 2 bases and J lost 6, with 8 bases in between. The CDR3 runs 13 residues. Germline V CDR1 and CDR2: SGHAT, FQNNGV. CDR3 residues: CASSLFLPNEQFF. CDR3 sequence (DNA): TGTGCCAGCAGCTTATTTCTCCCCAATGAGCAGTTCTTC.

This clone showed up just once. The V and J genes are TRBV19 and TRBJ2-6; 8 bases map to TRBD1. The CDR3 has 16 residues. CDR1 and CDR2 (germline): LNHDA, SQIVND (reference sequence). With 4 bases clipped from V and 0 bases from J, the junction kept 2 bases outside the gene matches. CDR3 sequence (DNA): TGTGCCAGTAGTAGGGACAGGCCCTCTGGGGCCAACGTCCTGACTTTC. The encoded protein is CASSRDRPSGANVLTF.

As to this clone: One end of the junction is discordant with germline, which a read error may explain. The chain combines TRBV7-7 with TRBJ1-5; D gene ambiguous. Germline lookup yields CDR1 SSHAT and CDR2 FNYEAQ (reference sequence). This CDR3 comprises 13 residues. In DNA form, the CDR3 reads TGTGCTAGCAGCTTAGCGCGTGGTCAGCCCCAGCATTTT. This encodes CASSLARGQPQHF.

The count of this clone is one. The chain recombines TRBV4-1 with TRBJ1-3; D gene ambiguous. This CDR3 is built from 16 residues. V was pared by 2 bases and J by 1 base, with 12 bases between. The germline CDR1 and CDR2 sequences are MGHRA and YSYEKL. CDR3 sequence (DNA): TGCGCCAGCAGCCAATTAGTAGGGAGGTCTGGAAACACCATATATTTT. Translating gives CASSQLVGRSGNTIYF.

CDR3 residues: CASSLLAGVNNEQFF. In DNA, the CDR3 is TGTGCCAGCAGCCTCCTAGCGGGGGTGAACAATGAGCAGTTCTTC. The V call is TRBV7-9, the J call TRBJ2-1, with 10 bases lining up with TRBD2. The CDR3 has 15 amino acids. Germline-derived CDR1 and CDR2 are SEHNR and FQNEAQ (reference sequence). With V trimmed by 5 bases and J by 5 bases, 6 bases remained unmatched.

The chain has TRBV5-1 and TRBJ2-3, with 9 bases lining up with TRBD2. There are 18 residues in the CDR3. The V gene end was trimmed by 0 bases and the J gene end by 2 bases; junction bases not matched to a gene: 10. CDR1 SGHRS and CDR2 YFSETQ come from the germline V gene. In DNA form, the CDR3 reads TGCGCCAGCAGCTTGGCCGGGATTTTAGCGGGAGTCACAGATACGCAGTATTTT. Its protein product is CASSLAGILAGVTDTQYF.

This chain connects TRBV5-1 to TRBJ1-2, with D tentatively TRBD1 (5 bases). Germline CDR1 SGHRS, CDR2 YFSETQ. V was trimmed by 0 bases and J by 4 bases, leaving 10 bases between them. CDR3 length equals 14 residues. The CDR3: CASSLGPTGYGYTF. The CDR3 DNA reads as TGCGCCAGCAGCTTGGGGCCAACAGGCTATGGCTACACCTTC.

J is TRBJ2-5 and V is TRBV6-5; 7 nucleotides agree with TRBD2. The length of the CDR3 is 14 residues. CDR1 is MNHEY and CDR2 is SVGAGI in the germline V gene. The trim removed 0 bases at V and 5 bases at J, leaving 3 bases unmatched. The DNA for the CDR3 is TGTGCCAGCAGTTACTCGCCCGGGGGGGAGACCCAGTACTTC. Protein product: CASSYSPGGETQYF.

J is TRBJ2-5 and V is TRBV5-6; D is unresolved. Germline lookup yields CDR1 SGHDT and CDR2 YYEEEE. The germline V and J ends were trimmed by 4 bases and 5 bases, with 15 bases remaining between them. The length of the CDR3 is 14 residues. Here the CDR3 reads CASSAGQVRETQYF. The CDR3 DNA is TGTGCCAGCAGCGCCGGTCAGGTCAGGGAGACCCAGTACTTC.

This sequence joins TRBV28 and TRBJ2-1, with 8 nucleotides matching TRBD2. There are 16 residues in the CDR3. Germline V gene data show CDR1 as MDHEN and CDR2 as SYDVKM. The V gene end was trimmed by 7 bases and the J gene end by 1 base; junction bases not matched to a gene: 9. Here the CDR3 reads CASTSGGGRSYNEQFF. In DNA form, the CDR3 reads TGTGCCAGCACCTCAGGTGGCGGGAGGTCCTACAATGAGCAGTTCTTC.

This rearrangement joins TRBV24-1 to TRBJ1-2; 7 nucleotides match TRBD1. From germline, CDR1 is KGHDR and CDR2 SFDVKD. The CDR3 is 14 amino acids. V shed 4 bases, J shed 2 bases, and the junction held 3 bases outside the gene matches. The CDR3 loop is CATSESTGNYGYTF. The CDR3 region has the DNA TGTGCCACCAGTGAGTCGACAGGGAACTATGGCTACACCTTC.

V is TRBV11-3 and J is TRBJ2-1; no clear D. V was cut by 1 base and J by 5 bases, with 12 bases left in between. CDR1 and CDR2 (germline): SGHNT, YENEEA. The CDR3 spans 15 residues. CDR3 sequence reads: CASSLVAGSNNEQFF. DNA for the CDR3: TGTGCCAGCAGCTTAGTTGCTGGTAGTAACAATGAGCAGTTCTTC.

As DNA, the CDR3 is TGTGCCAGTAGTATAGATGACACCTCAATCAATCCCCAGCATTTT. Protein product: CASSIDDTSINPQHF. The chain joins TRBV19 to TRBJ1-5; D is ambiguous. Germline V gene sequence: CDR1 LNHDA, CDR2 SQIVND (reference sequence). The CDR3 runs 15 residues. V was trimmed by 0 bases and J by 10 bases, leaving 16 bases between them. The variable domain in full, with the rest retrieved from reference TRBV19 and TRBJ1-5, is DGGITQSPKYLFRKEGQNVTLSCEQNLNHDAMYWYRQDPGQGLRLIYYSQIVNDFQKGDIAEGYSVSREKKESFPLTVTSAQKNPTAFYLCASSIDDTSINPQHFGDGTRLSIL.

The rearrangement joins TRBV7-8 to TRBJ2-2; 8 bases match TRBD1. The V and J ends lost 0 bases and 6 bases, in that order; junction bases with no gene match: 9. The CDR3 totals 17 residues. CDR1 SGHVS and CDR2 FQNEAQ come from the germline V gene. For the CDR3, the DNA is TGTGCCAGCAGCTTAGCAACAGGACAGGGAGTTCCCGGGGAGCTGTTTTTT. The encoded protein is CASSLATGQGVPGELFF.

This chain links TRBV19 with TRBJ1-5, with D unclear. The CDR3 covers 12 residues. Germline CDR1 LNHDA, CDR2 SQIVND (reference sequence). V dropped 1 base and J dropped 6 bases, with 4 bases sitting between them. The CDR3 is CASSIGPQPQHF. Written as DNA, the CDR3 is TGTGCCAGTAGTATAGGGCCTCAGCCCCAGCATTTT.

This clone appeared once. The chain joins TRBV2 to TRBJ2-1, with TRBD1 as a possible D gene (7 bases). V dropped 6 bases and J dropped 3 bases, with 21 bases sitting between them. Germline V CDR1 and CDR2: SNHLY, FYNNEI. The CDR3 is 17 residues long. The CDR3 DNA reads as TGTGCCAGCAGGTCTAGGGGGCGGGGTAGCGGCTACAATGAGCAGTTCTTC. It specifies CASRSRGRGSGYNEQFF.

CDR3: CASSDTGPQHF. CDR3 bases: TGTGCCAGCAGTGACACTGGGCCCCAGCATTTT. V gene TRBV12-3 or TRBV12-4 combines with J gene TRBJ1-5; the D is unclear. This CDR3 has 11 amino acids. Between the trimmed V and J ends, which lost 5 bases and 9 bases, there was a span of 8 bases.

The genes are TRBV6-4 and TRBJ1-1; weak D call: TRBD1 (5 bases). The CDR3 is 13 amino acids. The V end was cut by 3 bases, the J end by 5 bases, with 10 bases between. Looked up from germline, CDR1 is MRHNA and CDR2 is SNTAGT. Here the CDR3 DNA reads TGTGCCAGCAGTGAATCCGGGGGAACTGAAGCTTTCTTT. This encodes CASSESGGTEAFF.

J is TRBJ2-7 and V is TRBV5-6; perhaps TRBD2 as D (5 bases). CDR3 length: 15 residues. CDR1 and CDR2 (germline): SGHDT, YYEEEE. The V and J ends lost 4 bases and 6 bases respectively, with 20 bases between them. DNA for the CDR3: TGTGCCAGCAGCAAACAAATGGACCCACGGGGCGAGCAGTACTTC. Translation gives CASSKQMDPRGEQYF.

Regarding this clone: Other nucleotide sequences in the sample specify the same CDR3. The chain employs TRBV10-3 and TRBJ2-1; 13 nucleotides match TRBD2. Looked up from germline, CDR1 is ENHRY and CDR2 is SYGVKD. The CDR3 length is 16 residues. V lost 5 bases, J lost 2 bases, and 3 bases stayed unmatched. Here the CDR3 reads CAISPGLAGAYNEQFF. The CDR3 nucleotides are TGTGCCATCAGTCCCGGACTAGCGGGGGCCTACAATGAGCAGTTCTTC.

The chain employs TRBV6-4 and TRBJ2-1; 12 nucleotides align to TRBD2. The germline CDR1 and CDR2 sequences are MRHNA and SNTAGT. The CDR3 has 14 amino acids. Trimming removed 4 bases from V and 8 bases from J; junction bases left unmatched: 3. CDR3 in DNA: TGTGCCAGCAGTGTCCTAGCGGGAGGGGATGAGCAGTTCTTC. Protein product: CASSVLAGGDEQFF.

The chain carries TRBV29-1 and TRBJ1-1; 9 nucleotides agree with TRBD1. Per germline, CDR1 SQVTM and CDR2 ANQGSEA. CDR3 length: 14 amino acids. The V and J ends lost 7 bases and 1 base, in that order; junction bases with no gene match: 7. The CDR3: CSAIKQGANTEAFF. CDR3 in DNA: TGCAGCGCTATAAAACAGGGGGCGAACACTGAAGCTTTCTTT. The full variable domain, completed using reference TRBV29-1 and TRBJ1-1, is SAVISQKPSRDICQRGTSLTIQCQVDSQVTMMFWYRQQPGQSLTLIATANQGSEATYESGFVIDKFPISRPNLTFSTLTVSNMSPEDSSIYLCSAIKQGANTEAFFGQGTRLTVV.

This rearrangement joins TRBV7-9 to TRBJ1-3; a possible D gene is TRBD1 (5 bases). The CDR3 totals 17 residues. The germline gives CDR1 SEHNR, CDR2 FQNEAQ (reference sequence). Trimming removed 6 bases from V and 3 bases from J, with 21 bases in between. The CDR3 nucleotides read TGTGCCAGCAGGGAGTCCCGATCGAAGGGGCGTGGAAACACCATATATTTT. It is translated as CASRESRSKGRGNTIYF.

V is TRBV11-2 and J is TRBJ1-1; D not certain. The V gene's germline CDR1 is SGHAT and CDR2 FQNNGV. Trimming shortened V by 5 bases and J by 2 bases, and 15 bases separated the two germline ends. This CDR3 contains 15 residues. DNA of the CDR3: TGTGCCAGCAGCGCGAGGCGGGGAATAAACACTGAAGCTTTCTTT. It yields the protein CASSARRGINTEAFF.

This chain joins TRBV18 and TRBJ1-2; D is possibly TRBD1 (5 bases). Trimming removed 1 base at V and 4 bases at J, with 7 bases between. Germline lookup yields CDR1 KGHSH and CDR2 LQKENI. The CDR3 sequence is 13 residues long. Here the CDR3 DNA reads TGTGCCAGCTCACCACAGGGGCCCTATGGCTACACCTTC. Its protein is CASSPQGPYGYTF.

The V and J genes are TRBV19 and TRBJ1-5; possible D gene TRBD1, 6 bases. The V end was cut by 5 bases, the J end by 3 bases, with 11 bases between. The CDR3 contains 14 residues. Germline-derived CDR1 and CDR2 are LNHDA and SQIVND (reference sequence). In nucleotides, the CDR3 is TGTGCCAGTAGTGTACAGGGCCTCAATCAGCCCCAGCATTTT. This encodes CASSVQGLNQPQHF.

The genes are TRBV19 and TRBJ1-1; no firm D call. The CDR3 length is 11 residues. The V gene lost 6 bases and the J gene lost 13 bases, with 15 bases spanning the gap. The germline V gene has CDR1 LNHDA and CDR2 SQIVND (reference sequence). DNA for the CDR3: TGTGCCAGTAGCCTAGGCCCTTATGGTTTCTTT. As protein: CASSLGPYGFF.